This T cell receptor (beta chain) was captured by sequencing in a study of monozygotic twins with inflammatory bowel disease. Study-wide results and limits: A single strong IBD-associated signal or clonotype was not supported by the findings.

Germline V lookup: CDR1 DFQATT, CDR2 SNEGSKA (reference sequence). CDR3 length equals 14 residues. Whole-blood RNA isolation (total RNA) proceeded without T cell sorting. Each CDR3 protein gets one entry in TCRdb, which reprocessed the 5' RACE reads and gives no DNA. The sample totals approximately 400,000 distinct CDR3 sequences. Note on this clonotype: Its antigen is undetermined.

Sequenced: blood. The chain carries TRBV20-1 and TRBJ2-7; TCRdb designates TRBD1, a call that cannot be tested without DNA. The sequence was collected from a human donor with ulcerative colitis or Crohn's disease, or a healthy co-twin of an affected twin (not recorded which). This CDR3 is CSARDRQGTHEQYF.